This T cell receptor (beta chain) is from a study of radiotherapy plus CTLA-4 blockade in lung cancer. Method: immunoSEQ multiplex PCR; TCRdb's copy keeps in-frame clones and lacks some. This table has roughly 120,000 clones, about 83% appearing once. This clone was observed a handful of times. The antigen remains undetermined. Different DNA sequences within this sample yield the same CDR3. Study-wide findings and caveats: Tumor-derived TCR clones expanded in blood after radiotherapy plus ipilimumab.

Receiving focal radiation plus CTLA-4 blockade with ipilimumab were patients who had chemo-refractory metastatic non-small-cell lung cancer. CDR3 length equals 14 residues. Germline V lookup: CDR1 SGHTA, CDR2 FQGNSA. The J segment lost 8 bases and the V segment lost 5 bases, leaving 3 bases of the junction unmatched. V gene TRBV7-2 combines with J gene TRBJ2-1; 13 bases fit TRBD2. This receptor was identified in a human donor with non-small cell lung cancer who had a partial response to radiotherapy plus ipilimumab. The source was peripheral blood, collected from a patient treated with radiotherapy plus ipilimumab. CDR3 in amino acids: CASSPTSGRYEQFF. CDR3 DNA sequence: TGTGCCAGCAGCCCGACTAGCGGGAGGTATGAGCAGTTCTTC. The full variable domain, in which reference TRBV7-2 and TRBJ2-1 provide the parts outside the CDR3, is GAGVSQSPSNKVTEKGKDVELRCDPISGHTALYWYRQSLGQGLEFLIYFQGNSAPDKSGLPSDRFSAERTGGSVSTLTIQRTQQEDSAVYLCASSPTSGRYEQFFGPGTRLTVL.